Following are 2 T cell receptor beta chains from one sample sequenced in a study of blood T cell repertoires in COVID-19. The table came from immunoSEQ multiplex PCR; TCRdb's copy has only in-frame clones and leaves some out. The sample contains 150,000 to 200,000 clones, 80% to 90% of which appear only once. Sequences were obtained from peripheral blood. Receptor source: an elderly woman with COVID-19, enrolled during active disease.

This clone was counted a few times. The genes are TRBV2 and TRBJ2-7; 9 bases align to TRBD1. With V trimmed by 7 bases and J by 7 bases, 8 bases remained unmatched. This CDR3 comprises 13 residues. Germline V gene data show CDR1 as SNHLY and CDR2 as FYNNEI. This CDR3 reads CASTEGTGREQYF. CDR3 coding DNA: TGTGCCAGCACAGAAGGGACAGGGAGGGAGCAGTACTTC.

The gene calls are TRBV5-6 and TRBJ2-7, with a weak D call TRBD1 (5 bases). The V gene's germline CDR1 is SGHDT and CDR2 YYEEEE. V shed 4 bases and J shed 3 bases, with 17 bases lying between them. The CDR3 length is 15 residues. This CDR3 is CASSPRQSLFYEQYF. For the CDR3, the DNA is TGTGCCAGCAGCCCTCGACAGAGTCTCTTCTACGAGCAGTACTTC. Supplemented by reference TRBV5-6 and TRBJ2-7, the full variable domain reads DAGVTQSPTHLIKTRGQQVTLRCSPKSGHDTVSWYQQALGQGPQFIFQYYEEEERQRGNFPDRFSGHQFPNYSSELNVNALLLGDSALYLCASSPRQSLFYEQYFGPGTRLTVT.